This TCR beta chain came from a study of cytomegalovirus exposure and HLA in healthy donors. Turning to the study itself: Unique TCR beta sequences numbering about 100 million came from some 200 million T cells in an earlier analysis. The study, taken as a whole, reports: A later analysis found most CMV-associated TCR beta chains apparently HLA-restricted.

This cohort consisted of healthy bone marrow donors. The study ran its PCR with 60 Vbeta and 13 Jbeta primers. The protocol was immunoSEQ multiplex PCR, while the TCRdb copy is restricted to in-frame clones and leaves out a portion. The profile shows over 150,000 clones, over 70% of them singletons. Germline assignment: CDR1 SEHNR and CDR2 FQNEAQ (reference sequence). J lost 3 bases, V lost 1 base, and 9 bases had no gene match. The CDR3 consists of 18 residues. To note about this clone: Its antigen is unknown.

The clonotype was recovered from a woman in her twenties or thirties in good health and CMV-seropositive. The material sequenced was PBMCs. This sequence joins TRBV7-9 and TRBJ2-1, with 10 bases aligning to TRBD2. The CDR3 DNA reads TGTGCCAGCAGCTTAGTGACAGGTAGCGGGAGGAACTACAATGAGCAGTTCTTC. Its protein is CASSLVTGSGRNYNEQFF.